The T cell receptor (beta chain) described here comes from a study of OX40 agonist ivuxolimab in advanced cancers. Concerning this clone itself: The junction does not match germline at one end; this may be a read error.

Only in-frame clones appear in the TCRdb table, and some are missing; sequencing was by immunoSEQ multiplex PCR. The profile covers 70,000 or so clones, with 80% to 95% appearing a single time and 0.45% to 0.55% taken by the ten largest. CDR1 is KGHSH, CDR2 LQKENI, per germline. The CDR3 has 15 amino acids. This TCR derives from an adult with an advanced solid tumor such as melanoma, head and neck, liver or kidney cancer. The rearrangement links TRBV18 to TRBJ2-7; D tentatively reads TRBD1 or TRBD2 (5 bases each). The sequencing here drew on CD4+ or CD8+ T cells sorted from blood, taken in a trial of the OX40 agonist ivuxolimab. The CDR3 DNA is TGTGCCAGCTCCCCTATCGGGACGAATTCCTACGGGCAGTACTTC. Its protein is CASSPIGTNSYGQYF.